This is a list of T cell receptor beta chains from one sample in a study of read filtering for tumor transcriptome and immune sequencing. TCRdb itself ran the reads through MiXCR, one entry per CDR3 protein. The table lists just over 14,000 distinct CDR3 sequences, approximately 20% of them singletons. Material for sequencing was a population of CD138-negative cells sorted from bone marrow. The receptors were sampled from a donor at least 40 years old with multiple myeloma. CDR3s include the opening cysteine and the closing phenylalanine or tryptophan. The order of the fields is V gene, clone size, J gene, D gene, CDR3 protein, CDR3 DNA. A D gene is named only where the DNA matches it firmly. Clone size is not always given. Where it is, it says once, few, many or a class for expanded clones.

TRBV6-2/TRBV6-3	.	TRBJ2-5	TRBD2	CASRPIAGGPETQYF	TGTGCCAGCAGACCCATAGCGGGGGGGCCCGAGACCCAGTACTTC
TRBV5-1	many	TRBJ2-5	TRBD1	CASSLAGTGLETQYF	TGCGCCAGCAGCTTGGCGGGGACAGGCTTAGAGACCCAGTACTTC
TRBV15	.	TRBJ2-2	.	CATSRDRLPNTGELFF	TGTGCCACCAGCAGAGATCGGTTGCCAAACACCGGGGAGCTGTTTTTT
TRBV7-9	many	TRBJ2-2	.	CASSPGINTGELFF	TGTGCCAGCAGCCCCGGGATAAACACCGGGGAGCTGTTTTTT
TRBV9	once	TRBJ2-1	.	CASSVGGASYNEQFF	TGTGCCAGCAGCGTAGGAGGGGCTTCCTACAATGAGCAGTTCTTC
TRBV13	.	TRBJ2-5	TRBD2	CASSIKRGLIQETQYF	TGTGCCAGCAGCATCAAGCGGGGACTGATCCAAGAGACCCAGTACTTC
TRBV20-1	.	TRBJ2-5	TRBD2	CSARDEALAGGQETQYF	TGCAGTGCTAGAGACGAGGCGCTAGCGGGGGGGCAAGAGACCCAGTACTTC
TRBV5-1	.	TRBJ2-7	TRBD1	CASSLGQGAYYEQYF	TGCGCCAGCAGCTTGGGGCAGGGGGCCTATTACGAGCAGTACTTC
TRBV18	few	TRBJ2-1	TRBD1	CASSPSRGQGYNEQFF	TGTGCCAGCTCACCCTCTCGAGGACAGGGTTACAATGAGCAGTTCTTC
TRBV20-1	many	TRBJ2-2	TRBD2	CSARDAAGSTGELFF	TGCAGTGCTAGAGATGCAGCGGGGAGCACCGGGGAGCTGTTTTTT
TRBV19	many	TRBJ1-2	.	CATRRGTSNYGYTF	TGTGCCACCCGAAGGGGGACGTCTAACTATGGCTACACCTTC
TRBV4-2	.	TRBJ1-1	.	CASSQVSGSTEAFF	TGTGCCAGCAGCCAAGTATCCGGGTCCACTGAAGCTTTCTTT
TRBV11-2	.	TRBJ2-2	TRBD2	CASSGWEGTGELFF	TGTGCCAGCAGCGGATGGGAGGGAACCGGGGAGCTGTTTTTT
TRBV21-1	few	TRBJ2-1	.	CASPPGRTRDEQFF	TGTGCCTCCCCGCCCGGGAGGACACGCGATGAGCAGTTCTTC
TRBV5-4	many	TRBJ2-1	.	CASSLEQEGEQFF	TGTGCCAGCAGCCTCGAACAGGAGGGTGAGCAGTTCTTC
TRBV12-3/TRBV12-4	many	TRBJ1-1	.	CASSETVNTEAFF	TGTGCCAGCAGTGAGACAGTGAACACTGAAGCTTTCTTT
TRBV4-1	.	TRBJ2-2	.	CASSQDSARFEGRGTGELFF	TGCGCCAGCAGCCAAGATTCGGCTCGTTTTGAGGGAAGGGGCACCGGGGAGCTGTTTTTT
TRBV9	.	TRBJ1-4	.	CASSVALDNEKLFF	TGTGCCAGCAGCGTAGCTCTTGATAATGAAAAACTGTTTTTT
TRBV7-6	few	TRBJ2-5	.	CAGKTGRGYQETQYF	TGTGCGGGGAAGACAGGCCGAGGGTACCAAGAGACCCAGTACTTC
TRBV5-1	.	TRBJ2-7	.	CASSPGDGEQYF	TGCGCCAGCAGCCCCGGCGACGGCGAGCAGTACTTC
TRBV20-1	many	TRBJ1-1	TRBD1	CSASPGTGPTEAFF	TGCAGTGCTAGTCCCGGGACAGGGCCTACTGAAGCTTTCTTT
TRBV6-2/TRBV6-3	many	TRBJ2-1	TRBD2	CASSYPGLAFNEQFF	TGTGCCAGCAGTTACCCGGGACTAGCGTTCAATGAGCAGTTCTTC
TRBV20-1	many	TRBJ2-7	.	CSATPSSEQYF	TGCAGTGCAACCCCGAGTAGCGAGCAGTACTTC